This T cell receptor beta chain was identified during a study of cytomegalovirus exposure and HLA in healthy donors. Study observations and caveats: A later analysis, which compared TCR beta chains of equal frequency, found the HLA-associated ones more clonally expanded. The authors excluded some V segments, including TRBV6-2 and TRBV6-3, as indistinguishable.

Primers included in the PCR were 60 Vbeta and 13 Jbeta primers. Generated by immunoSEQ multiplex PCR, the TCRdb table keeps only in-frame clones and is missing some. The sample has a few hundred thousand clones, 75% to 90% seen once. Remarks on this clone: Its specificity is unknown.

V shed 7 bases and J shed 6 bases, with 13 bases lying between them. The V gene's germline CDR1 is SGHRS and CDR2 YFSETQ. This CDR3 is built from 12 residues. The receptor comes from a girl between 2 and 10 years old in good health and CMV-seronegative. Sequenced input: PBMCs. The chain combines TRBV5-1 with TRBJ1-2, with D unclear. The CDR3 loop reads CASAGPTHGYTF. CDR3 in DNA: TGCGCCAGCGCTGGGCCTACCCATGGCTACACCTTC.